One and the same sample provided the 26 T cell receptor beta chains below, sequenced in a study of cytomegalovirus exposure and HLA in healthy donors. PCR primers comprised 60 Vbeta and 13 Jbeta primers. Assay: immunoSEQ multiplex PCR; the TCRdb copy retains only in-frame clones and omits some. The sample has about 270,000 clones; approximately 70% are singletons. The sample taken for sequencing was PBMCs. Receptor source: a female donor in good health and CMV-seronegative.

The V and J genes are TRBV18 and TRBJ2-1; possible D gene TRBD2, 6 bases. The CDR3 length is 14 residues. Germline V gene data show CDR1 as KGHSH and CDR2 as LQKENI. Deletions cut 2 bases from V and 2 bases from J, with 7 bases between. The CDR3 DNA is TGTGCCAGCTCACCAGGAGGGACCTACAATGAGCAGTTCTTC. Encoded protein: CASSPGGTYNEQFF.

This clone has just a few counts. This sequence joins TRBV19 and TRBJ1-2; 9 bases fit TRBD1. The V segment lost 4 bases and the J segment 4 bases; nucleotides outside the gene matches: 7. Germline CDR1 and CDR2: LNHDA and SQIVND (reference sequence). The CDR3 totals 15 residues. The CDR3 is CASSKLDRGSYGYTF. The CDR3 DNA reads as TGTGCCAGTAGTAAGCTGGACAGGGGATCCTATGGCTACACCTTC.

The genes are TRBV4-2 and TRBJ2-5, with TRBD2 matching over 7 bases. The CDR3 covers 16 residues. Germline V gene data show CDR1 as LGHNA and CDR2 as YNFKEQ. V was pared by 0 bases and J by 7 bases, with 11 bases of the junction left unmatched. DNA for the CDR3: TGTGCCAGCAGCCAAGATAGGGGTAGCGGGTCCCGGACCCAGTACTTC. It specifies CASSQDRGSGSRTQYF.

The chain links TRBV7-9 to TRBJ2-7, with D possibly TRBD1 on 6 matching bases. Germline V lookup: CDR1 SEHNR, CDR2 FQNEAQ (reference sequence). Trimming pared 2 bases from V and 3 bases from J, leaving 8 bases between. The CDR3 consists of 13 residues. CDR3 residues: CASSLLQGYEQYF. The CDR3 coding sequence is TGTGCCAGCAGCTTACTACAGGGCTACGAGCAGTACTTC.

J is TRBJ2-3 and V is TRBV9; TRBD1 might be the D (6 bases). Germline CDR1 SGDLS, CDR2 YYNGEE. The CDR3 runs to 14 residues. Trimming cost V 0 bases and J 6 bases, with 11 bases left between them. Written as DNA, the CDR3 is TGTGCCAGCAGCGTAGGGGGGCGGGTTGATACGCAGTATTTT. Translation: CASSVGGRVDTQYF.

This clone occurred a few times. The chain links TRBV6-1 to TRBJ2-1, with TRBD2 matching over 7 bases. The germline V gene has CDR1 MNHNS and CDR2 SASEGT. The CDR3 extends over 15 amino acids. J lost 8 bases, V lost 2 bases, and 9 bases had no gene match. This CDR3 is CASSEMSGKIDEQFF. The CDR3, as DNA: TGTGCCAGCAGTGAAATGAGCGGGAAGATCGATGAGCAGTTCTTC.

This CDR3 is CASSQGGGVYEQYF. The CDR3 region has the DNA TGCGCCAGCAGCCAAGGAGGGGGAGTCTACGAGCAGTACTTC. The rearrangement links TRBV4-1 to TRBJ2-7; D possibly corresponds to TRBD1 (6 bases). From germline, CDR1 is MGHRA and CDR2 YSYEKL. V was shortened by 1 base and J by 3 bases, with 10 bases between the two germline ends. The CDR3 loop spans 14 amino acids.

Regarding this clone: Other nucleotide sequences from this sample produce the same CDR3. The DNA of the CDR3 is TGTGCCAGCAGCTTAGAGGGCCTCCTGTTTTTT. It translates to CASSLEGLLFF. The V gene is TRBV28, the J gene TRBJ1-4; D not certain. The CDR3 is made up of 11 amino acids. Germline CDR1 is MDHEN and CDR2 is SYDVKM. V was pared by 6 bases and J by 14 bases, with 13 bases between.

The V call is TRBV5-4, the J call TRBJ1-2; 7 nucleotides line up with TRBD1. J lost 7 bases, V lost 0 bases, and 9 bases had no gene match. Germline V lookup: CDR1 SGHNT, CDR2 YYREEE (reference sequence). This CDR3 comprises 15 residues. CDR3 coding DNA: TGTGCCAGCAGCTTGGTAGATACAGGGGATCGTGGCTACACCTTC. It yields the protein CASSLVDTGDRGYTF.

The chain combines TRBV7-2 with TRBJ2-3; 7 bases map to TRBD2. The germline gives CDR1 SGHTA, CDR2 FQGNSA. This CDR3 is 15 amino acids long. V trimming: 5 bases; J trimming: 9 bases; junction bases outside the gene matches: 14. The CDR3 reads CASSISGIMVGTQYF. The DNA of the CDR3 is TGTGCCAGCAGCATCAGCGGGATTATGGTAGGGACGCAGTATTTT.

The gene calls are TRBV27 and TRBJ2-5; 8 bases fit TRBD1. V dropped 2 bases and J dropped 5; count of bases not matched to a gene: 4. CDR1 and CDR2 from the germline V gene are MNHEY and SMNVEV (reference sequence). The CDR3 is made up of 14 amino acids. The CDR3 nucleotides are TGTGCCAGCAGTTTACAGGGGGCTCAGGAGACCCAGTACTTC. Protein sequence: CASSLQGAQETQYF.

This clone was detected a few times. The chain joins TRBV6-1 to TRBJ1-5; D is unresolved. V was clipped by 8 bases and J by 6 bases, with 5 bases between them. Germline CDR1 is MNHNS and CDR2 is SASEGT. This CDR3 spans 10 amino acids. This chain's CDR3 is CASGSQPQHF. The DNA of the CDR3 is TGTGCCAGCGGGAGTCAGCCCCAGCATTTT.

The chain joins TRBV23-1 to TRBJ2-7, with TRBD2 identical over 8 bases. TRBV23-1 counts as an open reading frame of uncertain function. CDR3 length equals 17 residues. The junction had 11 bases not matched to a gene; V was cut back by 1 base and J by 3 bases. CDR3 DNA sequence: TGCGCCAGCAGTCAATATACTAGCGGAGCCCGGGGCTACGAGCAGTACTTC. Protein sequence: CASSQYTSGARGYEQYF.

V and J are TRBV4-1 and TRBJ2-1; D perhaps matches TRBD1 (6 bases). CDR3 length equals 15 residues. The ends were cut back, 0 bases at V and 7 bases at J, with 13 bases in the middle. The V gene's germline CDR1 is MGHRA and CDR2 YSYEKL. CDR3 nucleotide sequence: TGCGCCAGCAGCCAAGAGGGTGGGGGCGGGAATGAGCAGTTCTTC. This encodes CASSQEGGGGNEQFF.

The chain carries TRBV7-2 and TRBJ2-1; TRBD2 agrees at 8 bases. Germline loops: CDR1 SGHTA, CDR2 FQGNSA. V lost 6 bases and J lost 0; bases outside the gene matches: 4. The CDR3 is 15 amino acids. The CDR3 DNA follows: TGTGCCAGCAGGACCGGGACTAGCTCCTACAATGAGCAGTTCTTC. As protein: CASRTGTSSYNEQFF. The full variable domain, in which reference TRBV7-2 and TRBJ2-1 provide the parts outside the CDR3, is GAGVSQSPSNKVTEKGKDVELRCDPISGHTALYWYRQSLGQGLEFLIYFQGNSAPDKSGLPSDRFSAERTGGSVSTLTIQRTQQEDSAVYLCASRTGTSSYNEQFFGPGTRLTVL.

The chain recombines TRBV2 with TRBJ1-5; 7 bases match TRBD1. CDR1 is SNHLY and CDR2 is FYNNEI in the germline V gene. The CDR3 is 15 amino acids. The J segment lost 0 bases and the V segment lost 6 bases, leaving 5 bases of the junction unmatched. The CDR3 reads CASSEQGNSNQPQHF. CDR3 in DNA: TGTGCCAGCAGCGAACAGGGGAATAGCAATCAGCCCCAGCATTTT.

The rearrangement joins TRBV25-1 to TRBJ1-1, with 9 bases aligning to TRBD1. Germline CDR1 and CDR2: MGHDK and SYGVNS. The V and J ends lost 5 bases and 4 bases, in that order; junction bases with no gene match: 5. This CDR3 is built from 14 residues. CDR3 region: CASSLADRGTEAFF. The CDR3 DNA reads as TGTGCCAGCAGTTTAGCGGACAGGGGCACTGAAGCTTTCTTT.

The chain uses TRBV28 and TRBJ2-5; D gene uncertain. The closer fit of TRBJ2-7 to the DNA end suggests the J call may be wrong. Looked up from germline, CDR1 is MDHEN and CDR2 is SYDVKM. This CDR3 spans 11 amino acids. The CDR3 DNA reads TGTGCCAGCAGTATCTCCTACGAGCAGTACTTC. This codes for CASSISYEQYF.

The V call is TRBV7-8, the J call TRBJ2-2; 12 bases map to TRBD1. The CDR3 sequence is 18 residues long. CDR1 is SGHVS and CDR2 is FQNEAQ in the germline V gene. V trimming: 3 bases; J trimming: 2 bases; junction bases outside the gene matches: 7. The CDR3 sequence: CASSLSRDRGQNTGELFF. CDR3 DNA sequence: TGTGCCAGCAGCTTGTCCCGGGACAGGGGGCAAAACACCGGGGAGCTGTTTTTT.

A note on this clone: At one boundary the junction diverges from the germline segment, which might be a read error. The V gene is TRBV7-9, the J gene TRBJ1-1; 8 nucleotides match TRBD1. CDR1 is SEHNR, CDR2 FQNEAQ, per germline (reference sequence). The length of the CDR3 is 14 residues. CDR3 residues: CSSSLTRGQEKAFF. The CDR3 DNA is TGTTCCAGCAGCCTAACCCGGGGACAGGAGAAAGCTTTCTTT.

In this sample, this clone turned up a few times. This chain joins TRBV2 and TRBJ2-1, with 8 bases fitting TRBD1. The CDR3 has 13 amino acids. Germline assignment: CDR1 SNHLY and CDR2 FYNNEI. Trimming removed 6 bases from V and 6 bases from J; junction bases left unmatched: 4. The CDR3, as DNA: TGTGCCAGCAGACCAACAGGGGGCAATGAGCAGTTCTTC. It is translated as CASRPTGGNEQFF.

The chain is built from TRBV7-9 and TRBJ2-1, with D possibly matching TRBD2 (5 bases). The CDR3 totals 14 residues. From germline, CDR1 is SEHNR and CDR2 FQNEAQ (reference sequence). V lost 4 bases and J lost 13, with 20 bases in between. In nucleotides, the CDR3 is TGTGCCAGCAGCTATAATAGGGCGACTACCCCCCAGTTCTTC. Translation: CASSYNRATTPQFF.

V and J are TRBV11-1 and TRBJ2-1; a possible D gene is TRBD2 (6 bases). This CDR3 spans 13 amino acids. The germline CDR1 and CDR2 sequences are SGHAT and FQDESV (reference sequence). Between the trimmed V and J ends, which lost 3 bases and 5 bases, there was a span of 8 bases. The CDR3 sequence: CASSFASDNEQFF. Here the CDR3 DNA reads TGTGCCAGCAGCTTCGCTAGCGACAATGAGCAGTTCTTC.

The chain uses TRBV4-1 and TRBJ2-2; 8 bases line up with TRBD2. The CDR3 is 16 amino acids. V trimming: 2 bases; J trimming: 0 bases; junction bases outside the gene matches: 2. CDR1 MGHRA and CDR2 YSYEKL come from the germline V gene. The CDR3 here is CASSQNSGANTGELFF. The CDR3, as DNA: TGCGCCAGCAGCCAAAATAGCGGGGCGAACACCGGGGAGCTGTTTTTT.

This clone was recorded a few times. The chain has TRBV7-8 and TRBJ2-2; D might be TRBD1 (6 bases). The CDR3 length is 17 residues. Deletions cut 3 bases from V and 1 base from J, with 15 bases between. Germline CDR1 is SGHVS and CDR2 is FQNEAQ. The CDR3, as DNA: TGTGCCAGCAGCTTTCCGACAGGACGAGGGAACACCGGGGAGCTGTTTTTT. Amino acids: CASSFPTGRGNTGELFF.

This clone occurred once. V is TRBV19 and J is TRBJ2-3; 8 nucleotides match TRBD2. V lost 4 bases to trimming and J lost 0 bases; unmatched junction nucleotides: 9. The CDR3 is 17 amino acids. The V gene's germline CDR1 is LNHDA and CDR2 SQIVND (reference sequence). Written as DNA, the CDR3 is TGTGCCAGTAGTAACCGGGTAGCGGGGATTAGCACAGATACGCAGTATTTT. Its protein is CASSNRVAGISTDTQYF. Drawing the rest from reference TRBV19 and TRBJ2-3, the complete variable domain is DGGITQSPKYLFRKEGQNVTLSCEQNLNHDAMYWYRQDPGQGLRLIYYSQIVNDFQKGDIAEGYSVSREKKESFPLTVTSAQKNPTAFYLCASSNRVAGISTDTQYFGPGTRLTVL.